One and the same sample provided the 3 T cell receptor beta chains below, sequenced in a study of T cell responses to AZD1222 COVID-19 vaccine. Produced via immunoSEQ multiplex PCR; TCRdb's table is partial and in-frame only. The repertoire holds some 140,000 clones, about nine tenths seen once, with approximately 3.1% in the top ten. Material: peripheral blood, obtained on day 0 of AZD1222 vaccination. The receptors were sampled from an adult in good health.

The chain has TRBV5-1 and TRBJ1-2, with D perhaps TRBD1 (5 bases). CDR3 length: 13 amino acids. Per the germline V gene, CDR1 is SGHRS and CDR2 is YFSETQ. V lost 2 bases and J lost 4, with 9 bases in between. The CDR3 DNA is TGCGCCAGCAGCTTAGGGGACGGCTATGGCTACACCTTC. Encoded protein: CASSLGDGYGYTF.

The chain uses TRBV5-4 and TRBJ1-5; the D is unclear. V lost 4 bases and J lost 1, with 9 bases in between. Per germline, CDR1 SGHNT and CDR2 YYREEE (reference sequence). This CDR3 comprises 14 residues. The CDR3 protein is CASSRFESNQPQHF. The CDR3 nucleotides read TGTGCCAGCAGCCGGTTTGAGAGCAATCAGCCCCAGCATTTT.

This chain joins TRBV6-2 or TRBV6-3 and TRBJ2-2; TRBD2 aligns across 7 bases. This CDR3 is built from 16 residues. The junction had 8 bases not matched to a gene; V was cut back by 2 bases and J by 5 bases. Germline assignment: CDR1 MNHEY and CDR2 SVGEGT. The DNA of the CDR3 is TGTGCCAGCAGTTACGATGATAGCGGGCGGACCGGGGAGCTGTTTTTT. Translated: CASSYDDSGRTGELFF.